A single sample is the source of the 3 T cell receptor beta chains below, sequenced in a study of blood T cell repertoires in COVID-19. Some clones are missing from TCRdb's copy, which holds only in-frame ones; the method was immunoSEQ multiplex PCR. The table lists over 150,000 clones, approximately 88% of them singletons, with roughly 2.9% in the top ten. Material for sequencing was peripheral blood. The receptors stem from a woman aged 55-69 years with acute or convalescent COVID-19.

The rearrangement uses TRBV4-3 and TRBJ1-1; 9 bases are shared with TRBD1. Per germline, CDR1 LGHNA and CDR2 YSLEER. The CDR3 spans 14 residues. V dropped 4 bases and J dropped 11; count of bases not matched to a gene: 11. CDR3 coding DNA: TGCGCCAGCAGCCCGACCCCCGGACAGGGGATCGCTTTCTTT. It codes for CASSPTPGQGIAFF.

In DNA form, the CDR3 reads TGTGCCAGCAGCTTTACAGGGAACTCTGGAAACACCATATATTTT. It encodes CASSFTGNSGNTIYF. The chain uses TRBV7-2 and TRBJ1-3; tentative D call: TRBD1 (6 bases). With 3 bases removed from V and 0 bases from J, the gap between germline ends came to 9 bases. Germline V gene lookup returns CDR1 SGHTA and CDR2 FQGNSA. The CDR3 has 15 amino acids.

The rearrangement links TRBV30 to TRBJ1-5; D gene unclear. Germline CDR1 reads GTSNPN; CDR2 reads SVGIG (reference sequence). The CDR3 runs to 13 residues. Trimming pared 1 base from V and 4 bases from J, leaving 8 bases between. The CDR3 nucleotides are TGTGCCTGGAGTGAGACAAGGAATCAGCCCCAGCATTTT. It codes for CAWSETRNQPQHF.